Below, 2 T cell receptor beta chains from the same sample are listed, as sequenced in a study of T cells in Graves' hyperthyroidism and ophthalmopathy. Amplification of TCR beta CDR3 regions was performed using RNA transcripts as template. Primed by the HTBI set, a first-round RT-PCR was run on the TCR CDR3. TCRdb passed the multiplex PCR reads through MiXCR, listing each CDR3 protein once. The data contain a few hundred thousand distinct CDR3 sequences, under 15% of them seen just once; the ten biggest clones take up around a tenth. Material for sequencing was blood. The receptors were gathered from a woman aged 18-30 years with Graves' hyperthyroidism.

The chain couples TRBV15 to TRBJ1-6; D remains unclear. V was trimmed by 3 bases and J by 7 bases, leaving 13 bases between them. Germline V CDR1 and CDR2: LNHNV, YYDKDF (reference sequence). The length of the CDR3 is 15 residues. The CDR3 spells CATSRNGFANSPLHF. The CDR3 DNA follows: TGTGCCACCAGCAGGAACGGGTTCGCGAATTCACCCCTCCACTTT.

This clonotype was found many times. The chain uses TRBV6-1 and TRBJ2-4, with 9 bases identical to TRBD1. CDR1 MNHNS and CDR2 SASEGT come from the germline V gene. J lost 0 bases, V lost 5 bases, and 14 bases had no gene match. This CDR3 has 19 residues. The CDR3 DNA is TGTGCCAGCAGTACTCGGCCATTATGGGGACAGGGAGCCAAAAACATTCAGTACTTC. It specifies CASSTRPLWGQGAKNIQYF.